This T cell receptor (beta chain) was sequenced during a study of Graves' ophthalmopathy and Graves' hyperthyroidism. Study-wide findings and caveats: Sensitivity reached 85% to 90% and specificity 81.08% for a 13-signature model separating ophthalmopathy from stable hyperthyroidism.

Amplification from RNA transcripts yielded the TCR beta CDR3 regions. First-round RT-PCR with HTBI primers preceded a second-round multiplex PCR. TCRdb independently ran MiXCR on the multiplex PCR reads; one entry per CDR3 protein. Of some 360,000 distinct CDR3 sequences in the sample, about 17% were seen once. The table lists this clonotype with many counts. No antigen is known for it. The authors defined stable hyperthyroidism as no ophthalmopathy within 18 months of follow-up. Certain patients, namely those with other autoimmune diseases, uncontrolled infections, pregnancy or lactation, were excluded. Fresh peripheral blood, 10 ml, was the PBMC source. The sequenced sample consisted of peripheral blood. This clonotype originated in an adult woman with stable Graves' hyperthyroidism.

The CDR3 loop reads CATSDYTGTGTTRGEQYF. The CDR3 DNA is TGTGCCACCAGTGATTACACCGGGACAGGGACCACTAGGGGCGAGCAGTACTTC. The V and J genes are TRBV24-1 and TRBJ2-7, with TRBD1 matching over 9 bases. Germline V gene data show CDR1 as KGHDR and CDR2 as SFDVKD. V lost 2 bases and J lost 6; bases outside the gene matches: 16. The CDR3 extends over 18 amino acids.